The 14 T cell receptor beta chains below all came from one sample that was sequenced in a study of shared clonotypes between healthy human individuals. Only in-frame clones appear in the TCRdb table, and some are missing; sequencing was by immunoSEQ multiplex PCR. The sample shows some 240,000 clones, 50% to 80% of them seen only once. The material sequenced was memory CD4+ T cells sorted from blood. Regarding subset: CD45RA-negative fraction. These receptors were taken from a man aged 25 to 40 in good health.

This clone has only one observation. CDR3 amino acids: CASSAAGEGYGYTF. The CDR3 nucleotides read TGTGCCAGCAGCGCGGCAGGAGAGGGGTATGGCTACACCTTC. The gene calls are TRBV7-2 and TRBJ1-2, with D maybe TRBD1 (5 bases). The CDR3 consists of 14 residues. Germline loops: CDR1 SGHTA, CDR2 FQGNSA. Trimming shortened V by 5 bases and J by 5 bases, and 15 bases separated the two germline ends.

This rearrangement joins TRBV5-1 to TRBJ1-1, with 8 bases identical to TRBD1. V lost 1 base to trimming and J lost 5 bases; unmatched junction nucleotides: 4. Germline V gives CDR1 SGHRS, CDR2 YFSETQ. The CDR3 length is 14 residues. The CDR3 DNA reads TGCGCCAGCAGCTTGTTGACAGGGGTGACTGAAGCTTTCTTT. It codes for CASSLLTGVTEAFF.

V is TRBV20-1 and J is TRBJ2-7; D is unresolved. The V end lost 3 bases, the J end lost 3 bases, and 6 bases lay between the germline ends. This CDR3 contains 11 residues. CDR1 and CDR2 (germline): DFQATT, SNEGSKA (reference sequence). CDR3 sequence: CSASPGYEQYF. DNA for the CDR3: TGCAGTGCTAGTCCTGGCTACGAGCAGTACTTC.

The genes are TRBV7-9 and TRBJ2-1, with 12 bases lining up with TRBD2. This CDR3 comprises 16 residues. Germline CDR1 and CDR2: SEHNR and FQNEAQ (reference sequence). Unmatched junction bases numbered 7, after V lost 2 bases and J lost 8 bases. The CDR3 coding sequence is TGTGCCAGCAGCTTAAGACCCGGACTAGCGGGACATGAGCAGTTCTTC. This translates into CASSLRPGLAGHEQFF.

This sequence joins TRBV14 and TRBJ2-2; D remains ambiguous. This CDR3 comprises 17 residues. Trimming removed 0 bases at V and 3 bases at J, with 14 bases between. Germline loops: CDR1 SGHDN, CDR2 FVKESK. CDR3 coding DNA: TGTGCCAGCAGCCAAGATGGGTTTACAGCGTACACCGGGGAGCTGTTTTTT. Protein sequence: CASSQDGFTAYTGELFF.

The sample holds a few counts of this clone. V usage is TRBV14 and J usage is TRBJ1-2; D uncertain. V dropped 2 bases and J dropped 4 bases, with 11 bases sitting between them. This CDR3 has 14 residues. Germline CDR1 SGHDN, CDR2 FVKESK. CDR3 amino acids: CASSQLSSIYGYTF. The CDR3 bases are TGTGCCAGCAGCCAACTATCAAGCATCTATGGCTACACCTTC.

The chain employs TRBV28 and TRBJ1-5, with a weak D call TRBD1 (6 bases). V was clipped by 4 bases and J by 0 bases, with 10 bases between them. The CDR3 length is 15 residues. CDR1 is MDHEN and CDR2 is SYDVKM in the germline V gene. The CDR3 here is CASSSGDYSNQPQHF. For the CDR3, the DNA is TGTGCCAGCAGTTCAGGGGACTATAGCAATCAGCCCCAGCATTTT.

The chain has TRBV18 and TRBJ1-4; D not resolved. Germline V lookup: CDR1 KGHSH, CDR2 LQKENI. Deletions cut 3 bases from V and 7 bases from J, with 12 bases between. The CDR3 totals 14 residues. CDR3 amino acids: CASSPSQAGEKLFF. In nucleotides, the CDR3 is TGTGCCAGCTCACCCTCTCAAGCAGGTGAAAAACTGTTTTTT.

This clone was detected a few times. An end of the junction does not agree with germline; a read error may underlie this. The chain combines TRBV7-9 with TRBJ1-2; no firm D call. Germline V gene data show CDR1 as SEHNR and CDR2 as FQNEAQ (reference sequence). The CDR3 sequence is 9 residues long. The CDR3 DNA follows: TGTGCCAGCAGCTATCCCCCGGTTTTC. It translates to CASSYPPVF.

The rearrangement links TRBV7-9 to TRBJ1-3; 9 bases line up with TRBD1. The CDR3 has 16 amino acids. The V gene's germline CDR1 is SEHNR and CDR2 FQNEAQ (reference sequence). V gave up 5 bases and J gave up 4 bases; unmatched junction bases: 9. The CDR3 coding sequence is TGTGCCAGCAGCCGTCTACAGGGGGCATCGGGAAACACCATATATTTT. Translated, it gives CASSRLQGASGNTIYF.

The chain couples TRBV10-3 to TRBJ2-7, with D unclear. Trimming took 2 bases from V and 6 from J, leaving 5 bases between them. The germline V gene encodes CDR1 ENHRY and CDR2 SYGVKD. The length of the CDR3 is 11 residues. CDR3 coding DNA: TGTGCCATCAGTGAGCGGCGCGAGCAGTACTTC. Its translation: CAISERREQYF.

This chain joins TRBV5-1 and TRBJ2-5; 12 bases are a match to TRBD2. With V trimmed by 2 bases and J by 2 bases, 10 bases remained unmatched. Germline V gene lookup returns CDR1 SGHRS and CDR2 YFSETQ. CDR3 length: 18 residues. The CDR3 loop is CASSLGTSGSGVQETQYF. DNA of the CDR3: TGCGCCAGCAGCTTAGGGACTAGCGGGTCTGGTGTACAAGAGACCCAGTACTTC.

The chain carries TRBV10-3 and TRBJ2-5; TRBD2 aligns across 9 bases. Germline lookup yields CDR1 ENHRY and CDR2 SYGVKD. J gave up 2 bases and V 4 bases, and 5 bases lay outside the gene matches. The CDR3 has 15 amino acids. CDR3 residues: CAISVGTSRQETQYF. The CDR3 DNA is TGTGCCATCAGTGTAGGGACTAGCCGGCAAGAGACCCAGTACTTC.

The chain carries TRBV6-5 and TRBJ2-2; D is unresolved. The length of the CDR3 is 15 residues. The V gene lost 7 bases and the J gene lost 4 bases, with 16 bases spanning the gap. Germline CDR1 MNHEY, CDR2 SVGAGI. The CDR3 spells CASTFQTSATGELFF. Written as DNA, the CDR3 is TGTGCCAGCACATTCCAAACCAGCGCCACCGGGGAGCTGTTTTTT.